The 31 T cell receptor beta chains below all came from one sample that was sequenced in a study of cytomegalovirus exposure and HLA in healthy donors. Sequencing used immunoSEQ multiplex PCR; TCRdb keeps in-frame clones, though not all of them. The sample shows about 180,000 clones, roughly 85% of them seen only once. Specimen: PBMCs. These receptors all stem from a man aged 18 to 29 in good health and CMV-seropositive.

V gene TRBV25-1 combines with J gene TRBJ2-5, with 7 bases lining up with TRBD1. The V segment lost 5 bases and the J segment 5 bases; nucleotides outside the gene matches: 8. Germline loops: CDR1 MGHDK, CDR2 SYGVNS. The CDR3 loop spans 14 amino acids. This CDR3 reads CASSLSGGWETQYF. The CDR3 bases are TGTGCCAGCAGTTTATCAGGGGGTTGGGAGACCCAGTACTTC.

The chain joins TRBV6-1 to TRBJ1-3; the D gene is possibly TRBD1 (6 bases). The CDR3 sequence is 16 residues long. Germline V gene data show CDR1 as MNHNS and CDR2 as SASEGT. Trimming shortened V by 2 bases and J by 4 bases, and 15 bases separated the two germline ends. CDR3 sequence reads: CASSELLGAGGNTIYF. The CDR3 nucleotides are TGTGCCAGCAGTGAACTCCTGGGGGCAGGAGGAAACACCATATATTTT.

The chain combines TRBV28 with TRBJ1-2, with 11 bases that match TRBD1. Germline V lookup: CDR1 MDHEN, CDR2 SYDVKM. This CDR3 spans 16 amino acids. Germline trimming cut 6 bases from V and 4 bases from J; bases unmatched to any gene: 10. CDR3 DNA: TGTGCCAGCAGACAAATTGGGACAGGGGGGGCCTATGGCTACACCTTC. Protein: CASRQIGTGGAYGYTF.

The V and J genes are TRBV27 and TRBJ2-1, with D possibly being TRBD1 (6 bases). The CDR3 length is 13 residues. V was shortened by 4 bases and J by 8 bases, with 12 bases between the two germline ends. CDR1 and CDR2 (germline): MNHEY, SMNVEV (reference sequence). CDR3 in DNA: TGTGCCAGCAGTTGGGGGCTAGGATATGAGCAGTTCTTC. It yields the protein CASSWGLGYEQFF.

V gene TRBV6-5 combines with J gene TRBJ2-1; 11 nucleotides line up with TRBD2. The V gene end was trimmed by 4 bases and the J gene end by 2 bases; junction bases not matched to a gene: 4. CDR3 size: 16 residues. Looked up from germline, CDR1 is MNHEY and CDR2 is SVGAGI. CDR3 nucleotides: TGTGCCAGCAGTTCTATAGCGGGGGGGCCCTACAATGAGCAGTTCTTC. It translates to CASSSIAGGPYNEQFF.

This clone was detected a few times. This chain connects TRBV2 to TRBJ1-2; 9 bases map to TRBD1. In germline, CDR1 is SNHLY, CDR2 FYNNEI. The CDR3 has 13 residues. The J segment lost 8 bases and the V segment lost 5 bases, leaving 6 bases of the junction unmatched. CDR3 in DNA: TGTGCCAGCAGTTTGGACAGGGGCGGCGGCTACACCTTC. It specifies CASSLDRGGGYTF.

The chain is built from TRBV27 and TRBJ1-5; 9 bases match TRBD1. V was pared by 5 bases and J by 1 base, with 12 bases of the junction left unmatched. The CDR3 is made up of 18 amino acids. Germline assignment: CDR1 MNHEY and CDR2 SMNVEV (reference sequence). CDR3 in DNA: TGTGCCAGCAGTCCTTCATGGGGACAGGGCGCGAGCAATCAGCCCCAGCATTTT. It encodes CASSPSWGQGASNQPQHF.

This clone is a singleton in its sample. CDR3 residues: CASSVETSSAYEQYF. CDR3 in DNA: TGTGCCAGCAGCGTAGAAACCAGTTCTGCCTACGAGCAGTACTTC. J is TRBJ2-7 and V is TRBV9; D unclear. Germline-derived CDR1 and CDR2 are SGDLS and YYNGEE. This CDR3 has 15 amino acids. Trimming took off 0 bases at V and 2 bases at J, with 12 bases between the two ends.

This chain connects TRBV5-6 to TRBJ2-2; the D is unclear. Trimming removed 1 base at V and 1 base at J, with 5 bases between. The length of the CDR3 is 14 residues. Germline CDR1 is SGHDT and CDR2 is YYEEEE. The CDR3 here is CASSLSRNTGELFF. In DNA, the CDR3 is TGTGCCAGCAGCTTGTCCAGGAACACCGGGGAGCTGTTTTTT. Combining the CDR3 with reference TRBV5-6 and TRBJ2-2 gives the whole variable domain DAGVTQSPTHLIKTRGQQVTLRCSPKSGHDTVSWYQQALGQGPQFIFQYYEEEERQRGNFPDRFSGHQFPNYSSELNVNALLLGDSALYLCASSLSRNTGELFFGEGSRLTVL.

The sample holds one count of this clone. V is TRBV4-1 and J is TRBJ1-5, with D uncertain. The CDR3 has 14 amino acids. V was trimmed by 1 base and J by 2 bases, leaving 6 bases between them. Germline V gene lookup returns CDR1 MGHRA and CDR2 YSYEKL. This CDR3 is CASSQAGGNQPQHF. For the CDR3, the DNA is TGCGCCAGCAGCCAAGCCGGTGGCAATCAGCCCCAGCATTTT.

This sequence joins TRBV6-1 and TRBJ2-7; 8 bases map to TRBD1. CDR3 length: 15 residues. Germline trimming cut 2 bases from V and 6 bases from J; bases unmatched to any gene: 9. CDR1 MNHNS and CDR2 SASEGT come from the germline V gene. CDR3 in amino acids: CASSENIGQGGEQYF. CDR3 sequence (DNA): TGTGCCAGCAGTGAAAATATAGGACAGGGAGGCGAGCAGTACTTC.

The genes are TRBV30 and TRBJ2-5; TRBD1 is a possible D gene (6 bases). CDR3 length: 14 amino acids. Per the germline V gene, CDR1 is GTSNPN and CDR2 is SVGIG (reference sequence). Trimming shortened V by 3 bases and J by 5 bases, and 16 bases separated the two germline ends. The DNA for the CDR3 is TGTGCCTGGAGGGACAGATCCCCTACGGAGACCCAGTACTTC. This translates into CAWRDRSPTETQYF. The full variable domain, with the rest looked up from reference TRBV30 and TRBJ2-5, is SQTIHQWPATLVQPVGSPLSLECTVEGTSNPNLYWYRQAAGRGLQLLFYSVGIGQISSEVPQNLSASRPQDRQFILSSKKLLLSDSGFYLCAWRDRSPTETQYFGPGTRLLVL.

The V and J genes are TRBV4-2 and TRBJ2-1, with TRBD2 matching over 13 bases. V lost 1 base to trimming and J lost 0 bases; unmatched junction nucleotides: 0. The CDR3 is 17 amino acids. CDR1 and CDR2 (germline): LGHNA, YNFKEQ. The CDR3 protein is CASSQGTSGSSYNEQFF. The DNA of the CDR3 is TGTGCCAGCAGCCAAGGGACTAGCGGGAGCTCCTACAATGAGCAGTTCTTC.

The rearrangement joins TRBV6-1 to TRBJ1-2, with D unclear. V lost 6 bases and J lost 7, with 21 bases in between. Germline lookup yields CDR1 MNHNS and CDR2 SASEGT. There are 15 residues in the CDR3. The CDR3 loop reads CASREAQWQRAGYTF. DNA for the CDR3: TGTGCCAGCAGGGAGGCACAGTGGCAAAGAGCTGGCTACACCTTC.

This chain joins TRBV5-1 and TRBJ2-3; TRBD2 aligns across 13 bases. The CDR3 is 16 amino acids. Trimming at V came to 4 bases and at J to 4 bases, leaving 6 bases not matched to a gene. Looked up from germline, CDR1 is SGHRS and CDR2 is YFSETQ. The CDR3 sequence is CASSLGLAGAPDTQYF. The CDR3 DNA sequence: TGCGCCAGCAGCCTTGGACTAGCGGGGGCCCCAGATACGCAGTATTTT.

This sequence joins TRBV5-1 and TRBJ2-7; TRBD1 agrees at 11 bases. The CDR3 contains 14 residues. From germline, CDR1 is SGHRS and CDR2 YFSETQ. V shed 7 bases, J shed 1 base, and the junction held 4 bases outside the gene matches. CDR3 nucleotides: TGCGCCAGCGGGGGACAGGGGGGTTCCTACGAGCAGTACTTC. Translating it yields CASGGQGGSYEQYF.

J is TRBJ2-1 and V is TRBV7-2; D ambiguous. Looked up from germline, CDR1 is SGHTA and CDR2 is FQGNSA. The V end lost 5 bases, the J end lost 9 bases, and 23 bases lay between the germline ends. CDR3 length: 16 residues. This chain's CDR3 is CASSPRLLALPGEQFF. For the CDR3, the DNA is TGTGCCAGCAGCCCGCGCCTGTTAGCCCTCCCGGGTGAGCAGTTCTTC.

The chain joins TRBV18 to TRBJ1-5, with D possibly matching TRBD1 (6 bases). Germline V gene sequence: CDR1 KGHSH, CDR2 LQKENI. The ends were cut back, 3 bases at V and 4 bases at J, with 7 bases in the middle. CDR3 length: 13 residues. CDR3 protein: CASSPTGNQPQHF. Here the CDR3 DNA reads TGTGCCAGCTCACCCACAGGGAATCAGCCCCAGCATTTT.

The chain recombines TRBV6-5 with TRBJ1-1; perhaps TRBD1 as D (6 bases). Germline CDR1 is MNHEY and CDR2 is SVGAGI. Deletions cut 7 bases from V and 5 bases from J, with 14 bases between. The CDR3 is 13 residues long. CDR3 residues: CASISPTGTEAFF. DNA for the CDR3: TGTGCCAGCATTTCCCCGACAGGAACTGAAGCTTTCTTT.

This clone was picked up one time. The rearrangement uses TRBV29-1 and TRBJ2-7, with D unresolved. The V and J ends lost 6 bases and 1 base respectively, with 10 bases between them. The CDR3 loop spans 12 amino acids. Germline V lookup: CDR1 SQVTM, CDR2 ANQGSEA. CDR3 residues: CSVGADSYEQYF. CDR3 nucleotide sequence: TGCAGCGTAGGAGCAGATTCCTACGAGCAGTACTTC.

The J gene is TRBJ2-7, the V gene TRBV7-2; TRBD2 might be the D (6 bases). V was shortened by 0 bases and J by 4 bases, with 19 bases between the two germline ends. Germline CDR1 is SGHTA and CDR2 is FQGNSA. The CDR3 has 17 amino acids. CDR3 DNA sequence: TGTGCCAGCAGCTTAGCGCTAGGAGGGACGGTACAATACGAGCAGTACTTC. Translation gives CASSLALGGTVQYEQYF.

The rearrangement uses TRBV19 and TRBJ2-2; D ambiguous. CDR3 length equals 13 residues. Trimming shortened V by 5 bases and J by 7 bases, and 11 bases separated the two germline ends. Germline values: CDR1 LNHDA, CDR2 SQIVND (reference sequence). The CDR3 loop reads CASSASLSGELFF. CDR3 nucleotide sequence: TGTGCCAGTAGTGCCTCTTTGAGCGGGGAGCTGTTTTTT.

The chain is built from TRBV5-4 and TRBJ2-3; 9 nucleotides match TRBD2. The CDR3 runs 16 residues. V shed 5 bases, J shed 0 bases, and the junction held 7 bases outside the gene matches. Germline CDR1 is SGHNT and CDR2 is YYREEE (reference sequence). CDR3 in DNA: TGTGCCAGCAGTTTAGGAGCGGGGGGAAGCACAGATACGCAGTATTTT. It yields the protein CASSLGAGGSTDTQYF.

The chain links TRBV5-1 to TRBJ2-1, with TRBD1 as a possible D gene (5 bases). Germline values: CDR1 SGHRS, CDR2 YFSETQ. The CDR3 consists of 16 residues. V was pared by 0 bases and J by 2 bases, with 12 bases between. The CDR3 loop is CASSLEGALTYNEQFF. Here the CDR3 DNA reads TGCGCCAGCAGCTTGGAAGGGGCCTTAACCTACAATGAGCAGTTCTTC.

The rearrangement joins TRBV7-2 to TRBJ2-1, with a weak D call TRBD1 (6 bases). The V gene's germline CDR1 is SGHTA and CDR2 FQGNSA. CDR3 length: 15 residues. Trimming pared 4 bases from V and 5 bases from J, leaving 15 bases between. CDR3 in DNA: TGTGCCAGCAGCTCCTACATAGGGGGTAACAATGAGCAGTTCTTC. Translating it yields CASSSYIGGNNEQFF.

The V gene is TRBV4-2, the J gene TRBJ2-7; 9 nucleotides match TRBD2. The CDR3 has 18 residues. The germline CDR1 and CDR2 sequences are LGHNA and YNFKEQ. V gave up 4 bases and J gave up 6 bases; unmatched junction bases: 19. CDR3 protein: CASSLIPGLAGAPLEQYF. The CDR3 DNA is TGTGCCAGCAGCCTTATTCCGGGACTAGCAGGGGCCCCCCTCGAGCAGTACTTC.

This chain links TRBV2 with TRBJ1-1; 9 nucleotides align to TRBD1. The V gene end was trimmed by 4 bases and the J gene end by 2 bases; junction bases not matched to a gene: 8. Germline CDR1 SNHLY, CDR2 FYNNEI. The CDR3 totals 16 residues. The CDR3 loop reads CASSGDRDRANTEAFF. CDR3 coding DNA: TGTGCCAGCAGTGGGGACAGGGACCGGGCCAACACTGAAGCTTTCTTT.

The rearrangement uses TRBV6-6 and TRBJ1-1; perhaps TRBD1 as D (6 bases). The V end lost 0 bases, the J end lost 5 bases, and 13 bases lay between the germline ends. The CDR3 is 15 residues long. Germline V gene data show CDR1 as MNHNY and CDR2 as SVGAGI (reference sequence). This CDR3 is CASSYSPGARTEAFF. The CDR3 DNA reads as TGTGCCAGCAGTTACTCGCCAGGGGCGCGTACTGAAGCTTTCTTT.

The chain recombines TRBV6-5 with TRBJ1-3, with TRBD1 as a possible D gene (5 bases). The V gene's germline CDR1 is MNHEY and CDR2 SVGAGI. The CDR3 loop spans 15 amino acids. V gave up 0 bases and J gave up 3 bases, with 9 bases separating them. The CDR3: CASSYSNQGGNTIYF. The CDR3 DNA reads TGTGCCAGCAGTTACTCGAACCAGGGTGGAAACACCATATATTTT.

The table lists this clone with a few counts. This chain joins TRBV9 and TRBJ2-1; D perhaps matches TRBD1 (5 bases). The germline V gene has CDR1 SGDLS and CDR2 YYNGEE. The CDR3 covers 16 residues. Trimming cost V 4 bases and J 0 bases, with 14 bases left between them. CDR3 nucleotide sequence: TGTGCCAGCAGCCTTTCAGCAGGGCCCTCCTACAATGAGCAGTTCTTC. Protein sequence: CASSLSAGPSYNEQFF. The full variable domain, with the rest looked up from reference TRBV9 and TRBJ2-1, is DSGVTQTPKHLITATGQRVTLRCSPRSGDLSVYWYQQSLDQGLQFLIQYYNGEERAKGNILERFSAQQFPDLHSELNLSSLELGDSALYFCASSLSAGPSYNEQFFGPGTRLTVL.

This clone has only one observation. V gene TRBV7-6 combines with J gene TRBJ2-1; 9 bases line up with TRBD2. Germline V lookup: CDR1 SGHVS, CDR2 FNYEAQ. CDR3 size: 18 residues. Trimming took 2 bases from V and 1 from J; bases not matched to a gene: 9. CDR3 bases: TGTGCCAGCAGCTTATTTCTTAGCGGGAGTACTTCCTACAATGAGCAGTTCTTC. It translates to CASSLFLSGSTSYNEQFF.